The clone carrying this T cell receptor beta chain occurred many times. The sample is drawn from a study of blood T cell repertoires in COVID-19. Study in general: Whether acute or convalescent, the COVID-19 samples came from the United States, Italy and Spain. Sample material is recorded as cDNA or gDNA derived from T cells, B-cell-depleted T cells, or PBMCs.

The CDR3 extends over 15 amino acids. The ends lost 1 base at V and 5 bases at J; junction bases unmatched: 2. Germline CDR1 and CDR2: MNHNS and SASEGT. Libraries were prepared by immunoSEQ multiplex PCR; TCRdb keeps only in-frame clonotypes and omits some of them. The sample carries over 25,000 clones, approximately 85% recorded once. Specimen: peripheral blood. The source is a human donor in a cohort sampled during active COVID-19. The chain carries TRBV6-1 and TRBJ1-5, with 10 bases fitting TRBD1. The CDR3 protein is CASSEETGGYQPQHF. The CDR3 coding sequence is TGTGCCAGCAGTGAAGAGACAGGGGGCTATCAGCCCCAGCATTTT.